This entry lists 27 T cell receptor beta chains sequenced from one sample in a study of blood T cell repertoires in COVID-19. Sequencing was performed with immunoSEQ multiplex PCR; in TCRdb, only in-frame clones are kept and a portion is missing. This sample has approximately 160,000 clones; 65% to 85% occur once, and the top ten carry approximately 11%. The sample consisted of peripheral blood. The origin of the receptors is a man in his 60s with active or convalescent COVID-19.

The chain recombines TRBV5-6 with TRBJ1-5, with TRBD1 matching over 7 bases. The CDR3 runs 16 residues. The ends lost 4 bases at V and 3 bases at J; junction bases unmatched: 10. CDR1 is SGHDT and CDR2 is YYEEEE in the germline V gene. In nucleotides, the CDR3 is TGTGCCAGCAGCACAGGAGGGGGCATAGTCAATCAGCCCCAGCATTTT. Translation gives CASSTGGGIVNQPQHF. The whole variable domain, remainder taken from reference TRBV5-6 and TRBJ1-5, is DAGVTQSPTHLIKTRGQQVTLRCSPKSGHDTVSWYQQALGQGPQFIFQYYEEEERQRGNFPDRFSGHQFPNYSSELNVNALLLGDSALYLCASSTGGGIVNQPQHFGDGTRLSIL.

The J gene is TRBJ1-1, the V gene TRBV6-5; tentatively, D is TRBD1 (5 bases). Germline V lookup: CDR1 MNHEY, CDR2 SVGAGI. The V gene lost 0 bases and the J gene lost 6 bases, with 8 bases spanning the gap. The CDR3 runs 13 residues. The DNA for the CDR3 is TGTGCCAGCAGTTACTCGAAGGGGCCTGAAGCTTTCTTT. Translating it yields CASSYSKGPEAFF.

The chain links TRBV4-2 to TRBJ2-4, with 9 bases lining up with TRBD1. The CDR3 length is 20 residues. The V and J ends lost 0 bases and 15 bases, in that order; junction bases with no gene match: 27. Germline V lookup: CDR1 LGHNA, CDR2 YNFKEQ. CDR3 in amino acids: CASSQDSGRELQGARGFWYF. The CDR3 bases are TGTGCCAGCAGCCAAGACAGTGGGAGAGAGTTACAGGGGGCGCGGGGATTTTGGTACTTC.

The V and J genes are TRBV3-1 (or the pseudogene TRBV3-2) and TRBJ1-6; no clear D. This CDR3 region has 14 residues. V was shortened by 4 bases and J by 6 bases, with 10 bases between the two germline ends. Per germline, CDR1 LGHDT and CDR2 YNNKEL (reference sequence). CDR3 sequence (DNA): TGTGCCAGCAGCCTCCCGGGTCCTAATTCACCCCTCCACTTT. Amino acids: CASSLPGPNSPLHF.

About this clone itself: One end of the junction fails to match germline, which may point to a read error. The CDR3 DNA reads TGCGCCAGCAGCTCCGGGGGGGGTGGAAACACCATATATTTT. Its translation: CASSSGGGGNTIYF. The rearrangement joins TRBV7-9 to TRBJ1-3, with TRBD1 as a possible D gene (5 bases). This CDR3 region has 14 residues. Germline values: CDR1 SEHNR, CDR2 FQNEAQ (reference sequence).

The chain couples TRBV6-5 to TRBJ1-2, with no clear D. CDR3 length equals 15 residues. The germline V gene has CDR1 MNHEY and CDR2 SVGAGI. Trimming took off 9 bases at V and 3 bases at J, with 20 bases between the two ends. CDR3 in amino acids: CASILDWGSHYGYTF. DNA for the CDR3: TGTGCCAGTATACTAGATTGGGGATCCCACTATGGCTACACCTTC.

V and J are TRBV5-6 and TRBJ2-6; D is unresolved. Trimming cost V 4 bases and J 3 bases, with 14 bases left between them. The CDR3 extends over 16 amino acids. CDR1 and CDR2 (germline): SGHDT, YYEEEE. The CDR3 loop is CASSPEKSRGANVLTF. The CDR3 nucleotides are TGTGCCAGCAGCCCGGAGAAATCCCGTGGGGCCAACGTCCTGACTTTC. Combining the CDR3 with reference TRBV5-6 and TRBJ2-6 gives the whole variable domain DAGVTQSPTHLIKTRGQQVTLRCSPKSGHDTVSWYQQALGQGPQFIFQYYEEEERQRGNFPDRFSGHQFPNYSSELNVNALLLGDSALYLCASSPEKSRGANVLTFGAGSRLTVL.

V is TRBV5-5 and J is TRBJ1-4; TRBD1 agrees at 8 bases. This CDR3 is 15 amino acids long. V lost 5 bases, J lost 8 bases, and 11 bases stayed unmatched. Per germline, CDR1 SGHKS and CDR2 YYEKEE (reference sequence). CDR3 coding DNA: TGTGCCAGCAGGGGGGCGCCAGGGGGCAACGAAAAACTGTTTTTT. Translated, it gives CASRGAPGGNEKLFF.

This chain connects TRBV5-8 to TRBJ2-3; 11 nucleotides match TRBD2. This CDR3 spans 16 amino acids. The V segment lost 0 bases and the J segment 2 bases; nucleotides outside the gene matches: 2. Germline V gene lookup returns CDR1 SGHTS and CDR2 YDEGEE. DNA of the CDR3: TGTGCCAGCAGCTTGGGGACTAGCGGGTTCACAGATACGCAGTATTTT. The encoded protein is CASSLGTSGFTDTQYF.

The chain combines TRBV29-1 with TRBJ2-7; a possible D gene is TRBD2 (6 bases). The germline V gene encodes CDR1 SQVTM and CDR2 ANQGSEA. V was clipped by 1 base and J by 7 bases, with 20 bases between them. The CDR3 has 15 amino acids. CDR3: CSVEGPGAPPREQYF. The CDR3 nucleotides are TGCAGCGTTGAAGGTCCGGGAGCACCCCCTCGGGAGCAGTACTTC.

The genes are TRBV3-1 (or the pseudogene TRBV3-2) and TRBJ2-1; 8 nucleotides agree with TRBD2. CDR1 LGHDT and CDR2 YNNKEL come from the germline V gene (reference sequence). V gave up 1 base and J gave up 3 bases; unmatched junction bases: 5. The CDR3 contains 16 residues. DNA for the CDR3: TGTGCCAGCAGCCAAGTATTAACTAGCGGCTACAATGAGCAGTTCTTC. It codes for CASSQVLTSGYNEQFF.

The rearrangement uses TRBV25-1 and TRBJ1-6; no reliable D call. V lost 6 bases to trimming and J lost 10 bases, with 13 bases between them. Germline CDR1 MGHDK, CDR2 SYGVNS. This CDR3 spans 13 amino acids. CDR3 region: CASSREGSSPLHF. DNA for the CDR3: TGTGCCAGCAGCCGGGAGGGCAGCTCACCCCTCCACTTT.

The rearrangement links TRBV11-1 to TRBJ2-1; D may be TRBD2 (6 bases). This CDR3 spans 14 amino acids. Trimming left V 5 bases short and J 2 bases short, with 10 bases between. CDR1 is SGHAT and CDR2 is FQDESV in the germline V gene (reference sequence). Here the CDR3 reads CASSPEGTYNEQFF. CDR3 coding DNA: TGTGCCAGCAGCCCGGAGGGGACCTACAATGAGCAGTTCTTC.

This sequence joins TRBV6-5 and TRBJ2-1; unclear D gene. The V and J ends lost 0 bases and 1 base respectively, with 10 bases between them. The CDR3 loop spans 16 amino acids. Germline V gene data show CDR1 as MNHEY and CDR2 as SVGAGI. The CDR3 reads CASSYSAGLSYNEQFF. For the CDR3, the DNA is TGTGCCAGCAGTTACTCGGCAGGCCTGTCCTACAATGAGCAGTTCTTC.

CDR3 residues: CASSKGTSDLTDTQYF. The CDR3 bases are TGCGCCAGCAGCAAAGGGACTAGCGACCTCACAGATACGCAGTATTTT. The rearrangement uses TRBV5-1 and TRBJ2-3, with TRBD2 matching 10 bases. J lost 2 bases, V lost 4 bases, and 7 bases had no gene match. CDR1 and CDR2 (germline): SGHRS, YFSETQ. The CDR3 has 16 residues.

This chain connects TRBV6-1 to TRBJ1-6; the match to TRBD1 covers 7 bases. The length of the CDR3 is 15 residues. Germline V gene lookup returns CDR1 MNHNS and CDR2 SASEGT. Trimming took 2 bases from V and 7 from J; bases not matched to a gene: 5. Here the CDR3 DNA reads TGTGCCAGCAGTGAAATGGGGACAGTAAATTCACCCCTCCACTTT. Protein product: CASSEMGTVNSPLHF.

This clone is a singleton in its sample. Sequence at one end of the junction differs from germline and may be a read error. The chain employs TRBV19 and TRBJ2-3; D perhaps matches TRBD2 (5 bases). Germline V gene lookup returns CDR1 LNHDA and CDR2 SQIVND (reference sequence). The CDR3 is 15 residues long. The CDR3 nucleotides are TGTGCCAGTAGTATTGGATTTCGGCTAGCCCCGGACCGGCATTTT. Protein: CASSIGFRLAPDRHF.

The chain combines TRBV9 with TRBJ2-1, with unresolved D. Trimming took off 4 bases at V and 7 bases at J, with 12 bases between the two ends. The CDR3 covers 13 residues. CDR1 is SGDLS, CDR2 YYNGEE, per germline. The CDR3 reads CASSRLAENEQFF. CDR3 sequence (DNA): TGTGCCAGCAGCCGTTTAGCTGAGAATGAGCAGTTCTTC.

The chain recombines TRBV6-5 with TRBJ2-7, with D possibly TRBD1 on 6 matching bases. V was cut by 6 bases and J by 6 bases, with 15 bases left in between. This CDR3 is 13 amino acids long. Looked up from germline, CDR1 is MNHEY and CDR2 is SVGAGI. DNA of the CDR3: TGTGCCAGCAGAGAGACAGGTAACTCCGAGCAGTACTTC. Residues: CASRETGNSEQYF.

This rearrangement joins TRBV5-4 to TRBJ2-1, with D possibly being TRBD2 (6 bases). Per the germline V gene, CDR1 is SGHNT and CDR2 is YYREEE (reference sequence). The ends were cut back, 5 bases at V and 0 bases at J, with 12 bases in the middle. CDR3 size: 15 residues. The chain's CDR3 is CASSPQGGSYNEQFF. The CDR3 region has the DNA TGTGCCAGCAGTCCCCAGGGAGGCTCCTACAATGAGCAGTTCTTC.

This chain links TRBV5-1 with TRBJ2-2; 7 nucleotides agree with TRBD2. The germline CDR1 and CDR2 sequences are SGHRS and YFSETQ. The CDR3 covers 15 residues. Trimming at V came to 2 bases and at J to 3 bases, leaving 4 bases not matched to a gene. CDR3 nucleotide sequence: TGCGCCAGCAGCTTCGCGGGAGACTACACCGGGGAGCTGTTTTTT. Amino acid sequence: CASSFAGDYTGELFF.

The genes are TRBV5-4 and TRBJ1-5; 9 bases align to TRBD1. V shed 4 bases, J shed 2 bases, and the junction held 7 bases outside the gene matches. The CDR3 contains 16 residues. Germline V gene lookup returns CDR1 SGHNT and CDR2 YYREEE (reference sequence). CDR3 sequence reads: CASSEQGARGNQPQHF. The CDR3 DNA follows: TGTGCCAGCAGCGAACAGGGGGCGCGGGGCAATCAGCCCCAGCATTTT.

V and J are TRBV13 and TRBJ1-6, with 8 nucleotides matching TRBD1. Per the germline V gene, CDR1 is PRHDT and CDR2 is FYEKMQ (reference sequence). CDR3 length: 18 residues. Germline trimming cut 5 bases from V and 6 bases from J; bases unmatched to any gene: 15. The DNA for the CDR3 is TGTGCCAGCAGCCGTAAGACCGGGACAGGAACTATTAATTCACCCCTCCACTTT. Amino acids: CASSRKTGTGTINSPLHF.

The chain uses TRBV24-1 and TRBJ2-7, with D perhaps TRBD2 (6 bases). The CDR3 has 12 residues. The V end lost 1 base, the J end lost 7 bases, and 7 bases lay between the germline ends. CDR1 and CDR2 from the germline V gene are KGHDR and SFDVKD. The CDR3 DNA is TGTGCCACCAGTGATTTTGGGAGGGAGCAGTACTTC. Translation gives CATSDFGREQYF.

The sample holds a few counts of this clone. This chain connects TRBV2 to TRBJ1-5; 8 nucleotides agree with TRBD1. The CDR3 has 15 residues. CDR1 is SNHLY and CDR2 is FYNNEI in the germline V gene. V shed 5 bases, J shed 2 bases, and the junction held 5 bases outside the gene matches. CDR3 amino acids: CASSSQGGGNQPQHF. The CDR3 DNA reads as TGTGCCAGCAGTTCACAGGGGGGGGGCAATCAGCCCCAGCATTTT.

This clone has more than one count but fewer than ten. The J gene is TRBJ1-2, the V gene TRBV18; tentative D call: TRBD1 (6 bases). From germline, CDR1 is KGHSH and CDR2 LQKENI. The V and J ends lost 6 bases and 8 bases respectively, with 19 bases between them. This CDR3 has 14 residues. The CDR3, as DNA: TGTGCCAGCTCCCCTCCTCCAGGGGCGATAGGCTACACCTTC. Translated, it gives CASSPPPGAIGYTF.

CDR3 region: CATKDHGGRAGPHNEQFF. The CDR3 bases are TGTGCCACCAAGGATCACGGCGGGAGGGCCGGGCCCCACAATGAGCAGTTCTTC. The chain carries TRBV15 and TRBJ2-1, with 9 bases identical to TRBD2. With 7 bases clipped from V and 5 bases from J, the junction kept 18 bases outside the gene matches. The germline V gene has CDR1 LNHNV and CDR2 YYDKDF (reference sequence). This CDR3 is 18 amino acids long.